This T cell receptor (beta chain) came from a study of cytomegalovirus exposure and HLA in healthy donors. The study ran its PCR with 60 Vbeta and 13 Jbeta primers. Data came from immunoSEQ multiplex PCR; TCRdb stores just in-frame clones and leaves some out. The sample records about 150,000 clones, 66% being singletons. General study points: Only CMV serostatus was available as immune exposure information. In vitro checks showed that a few CMV-associated chains really do target CMV antigens. In a later analysis, the majority of CMV-associated beta chains seemingly showed HLA restriction.

After removal of 4 bases from V and 4 bases from J, the junction contained 9 bases not matched to a gene. Germline CDR1 is LNHDA and CDR2 is SQIVND (reference sequence). This CDR3 has 16 amino acids. Turning to this clone: Its antigen is still unknown.

Sequencing input: PBMCs. The source of this sequence is a woman aged 55 to 70 in good health and CMV-seronegative. The chain recombines TRBV19 with TRBJ2-1, with 8 bases aligning to TRBD2. DNA for the CDR3: TGTGCCAGTAGTACCCCTCAGCGGGGGCTTTACAATGAGCAGTTCTTC. Protein: CASSTPQRGLYNEQFF.